Shown below are 25 T cell receptor beta chains from a single sample sequenced in a study of CD8 T cells in Susac syndrome. Random hexamers served to reverse transcribe roughly 0.5 to 1 ug RNA. Using its own MiXCR run on the immunoSEQ multiplex PCR reads, TCRdb lists one record per CDR3 protein. This sample has around 300,000 distinct CDR3 sequences; roughly nine tenths occur once, and the top ten carry 0.06% to 0.075%. The sample was CD4+ T cells from PBMCs. These receptor sequences come from a human donor with multiple sclerosis.

V usage is TRBV15 and J usage is TRBJ2-1, with 8 bases fitting TRBD1. With 6 bases clipped from V and 9 bases from J, the junction kept 10 bases outside the gene matches. The CDR3 loop spans 14 amino acids. In germline, CDR1 is LNHNV, CDR2 YYDKDF (reference sequence). This CDR3 reads CATSGDRYPPEQFF. DNA of the CDR3: TGTGCCACCAGTGGGGACAGGTACCCCCCTGAGCAGTTCTTC. The complete variable domain, with remaining parts taken from reference TRBV15 and TRBJ2-1, reads DAMVIQNPRYQVTQFGKPVTLSCSQTLNHNVMYWYQQKSSQAPKLLFHYYDKDFNNEADTPDNFQSRRPNTSFCFLDIRSPGLGDTAMYLCATSGDRYPPEQFFGPGTRLTVL.

The chain uses TRBV6-5 and TRBJ2-7, with 10 bases lining up with TRBD1. V lost 8 bases, J lost 5 bases, and 9 bases stayed unmatched. The germline gives CDR1 MNHEY, CDR2 SVGAGI. The CDR3 is 14 amino acids. The CDR3 nucleotides read TGTGCCAGCGGCCAGTCCGGGACAGGGGACGAGCAGTACTTC. It codes for CASGQSGTGDEQYF.

The chain joins TRBV5-1 to TRBJ1-2, with 7 bases fitting TRBD1. The ends lost 4 bases at V and 4 bases at J; junction bases unmatched: 16. There are 17 residues in the CDR3. CDR1 is SGHRS and CDR2 is YFSETQ in the germline V gene. CDR3: CASSAVGAGQRRYGYTF. As DNA, the CDR3 is TGCGCCAGCAGCGCAGTGGGCGCGGGACAGAGGCGCTATGGCTACACCTTC. The complete variable domain, with remaining parts taken from reference TRBV5-1 and TRBJ1-2, reads KAGVTQTPRYLIKTRGQQVTLSCSPISGHRSVSWYQQTPGQGLQFLFEYFSETQRNKGNFPGRFSGRQFSNSRSEMNVSTLELGDSALYLCASSAVGAGQRRYGYTFGSGTRLTVV.

CDR3 nucleotide sequence: TGCGCCAGCAGCTACTCCGGGTGGGTCGAGACCCAGTACTTC. Residues: CASSYSGWVETQYF. V and J are TRBV5-1 and TRBJ2-5; unclear D gene. Germline V CDR1 and CDR2: SGHRS, YFSETQ. CDR3 length: 14 amino acids. V was clipped by 3 bases and J by 5 bases, with 14 bases between them.

The genes are TRBV7-2 and TRBJ2-2, with D possibly TRBD2 on 5 matching bases. CDR1 and CDR2 (germline): SGHTA, FQGNSA. V lost 5 bases and J lost 7, with 14 bases in between. The CDR3 runs 14 residues. The CDR3 nucleotides are TGTGCCAGCAGCCCCAGCCTAGGAGGCGGGGAGCTGTTTTTT. Encoded protein: CASSPSLGGGELFF. The full variable domain, in which reference TRBV7-2 and TRBJ2-2 provide the parts outside the CDR3, is GAGVSQSPSNKVTEKGKDVELRCDPISGHTALYWYRQSLGQGLEFLIYFQGNSAPDKSGLPSDRFSAERTGGSVSTLTIQRTQQEDSAVYLCASSPSLGGGELFFGEGSRLTVL.

This chain uses TRBV19 with TRBJ1-5; D might be TRBD1 (5 bases). Germline V gives CDR1 LNHDA, CDR2 SQIVND (reference sequence). There are 14 residues in the CDR3. Trimming cost V 5 bases and J 11 bases, with 19 bases left between them. The CDR3 DNA reads TGTGCCAGTAGTCGCTATCCGACAGAACGGACCCAGCATTTT. Translated, it gives CASSRYPTERTQHF.

This chain uses TRBV29-1 with TRBJ2-7; 7 nucleotides align to TRBD1. Looked up from germline, CDR1 is SQVTM and CDR2 is ANQGSEA. CDR3 size: 13 residues. V lost 5 bases to trimming and J lost 5 bases; unmatched junction nucleotides: 9. CDR3 nucleotide sequence: TGCAGCGTTTCGAGGGACAGAGCGAACGAGCAGTACTTC. Encoded protein: CSVSRDRANEQYF.

The chain carries TRBV18 and TRBJ2-1; D not certain. The CDR3 runs to 12 residues. CDR1 is KGHSH and CDR2 is LQKENI in the germline V gene. V was clipped by 3 bases and J by 8 bases, with 8 bases between them. The CDR3 protein is CASSPLGDEQFF. For the CDR3, the DNA is TGTGCCAGCTCACCCCTTGGGGATGAGCAGTTCTTC.

The genes are TRBV6-5 and TRBJ1-2; D gene ambiguous. The CDR3 has 13 residues. Per germline, CDR1 MNHEY and CDR2 SVGAGI. Between the trimmed V and J ends, which lost 7 bases and 7 bases, there was a span of 16 bases. CDR3 in amino acids: CASTSWTIGGYTF. The CDR3 nucleotides read TGTGCCAGCACCTCCTGGACCATTGGTGGCTACACCTTC.

This chain links TRBV20-1 with TRBJ1-2, with 8 nucleotides matching TRBD1. This CDR3 is built from 18 residues. Germline CDR1 reads DFQATT; CDR2 reads SNEGSKA (reference sequence). J gave up 0 bases and V 6 bases, and 18 bases lay outside the gene matches. The CDR3 DNA is TGCAGTGCCCGCTCCCTCCTAGGACAGGGCTCATCTAACTATGGCTACACCTTC. Protein product: CSARSLLGQGSSNYGYTF.

The chain combines TRBV9 with TRBJ2-5, with D tentatively TRBD2 (5 bases). This CDR3 has 15 residues. V was pared by 3 bases and J by 3 bases, with 15 bases between. Germline-derived CDR1 and CDR2 are SGDLS and YYNGEE. CDR3 amino acids: CASSARAVSKETQYF. CDR3 coding DNA: TGTGCCAGCAGCGCCAGAGCGGTATCCAAAGAGACCCAGTACTTC.

The CDR3 DNA is TGTGCCAGCAGCCCGCGACTGTTTCTCAATGAGCAGTTCTTC. This gives the protein CASSPRLFLNEQFF. The V and J genes are TRBV7-2 and TRBJ2-1; D remains unclear. The V gene lost 5 bases and the J gene lost 6 bases, with 14 bases spanning the gap. The length of the CDR3 is 14 residues. Per germline, CDR1 SGHTA and CDR2 FQGNSA.

V gene TRBV5-5 combines with J gene TRBJ2-7; TRBD1 matches at 7 bases. Unmatched junction bases numbered 11, after V lost 0 bases and J lost 5 bases. Germline CDR1 SGHKS, CDR2 YYEKEE (reference sequence). The CDR3 sequence is 16 residues long. CDR3 sequence reads: CASSLAGTQGVDEQYF. The DNA for the CDR3 is TGTGCCAGCAGCTTGGCCGGAACGCAGGGGGTGGACGAGCAGTACTTC.

The chain employs TRBV13 and TRBJ2-2; the match to TRBD1 covers 9 bases. With V trimmed by 5 bases and J by 0 bases, 7 bases remained unmatched. CDR3 length equals 17 residues. In germline, CDR1 is PRHDT, CDR2 FYEKMQ (reference sequence). CDR3 region: CASSHSRQGANTGELFF. CDR3 sequence (DNA): TGTGCCAGCAGCCACTCACGACAGGGGGCGAACACCGGGGAGCTGTTTTTT.

V and J are TRBV20-1 and TRBJ2-1; TRBD2 matches 12 bases. Germline CDR1 is DFQATT and CDR2 is SNEGSKA (reference sequence). J was trimmed by 9 bases and V by 4 bases; bases with no gene match: 7. This CDR3 is 14 amino acids long. The CDR3 nucleotides read TGCAGTGCTACCGGGCTAGCGGGAGGGCTTGAGCAGTTCTTC. The encoded protein is CSATGLAGGLEQFF.

This chain links TRBV7-6 with TRBJ2-3; D gene unclear. The V gene lost 7 bases and the J gene lost 4 bases, with 9 bases spanning the gap. The CDR3 is 12 amino acids. CDR1 and CDR2 from the germline V gene are SGHVS and FNYEAQ. The DNA for the CDR3 is TGTGCCAGCATCTTGCAGGCAGATACGCAGTATTTT. Protein: CASILQADTQYF.

The chain couples TRBV12-3 or TRBV12-4 to TRBJ2-3; 9 bases line up with TRBD2. V dropped 6 bases and J dropped 0; count of bases not matched to a gene: 16. The CDR3 loop spans 19 amino acids. The CDR3 here is CASSLISGGDLLSTDTQYF. The CDR3 DNA follows: TGTGCCAGCAGCCTCATTAGCGGGGGCGATCTATTAAGCACAGATACGCAGTATTTT.

The V gene is TRBV2, the J gene TRBJ2-5, with 9 bases fitting TRBD1. The germline CDR1 and CDR2 sequences are SNHLY and FYNNEI. This CDR3 contains 14 residues. The trim removed 11 bases at V and 5 bases at J, leaving 12 bases unmatched. The CDR3 DNA is TGTGCCGGGGACAGGGCTCTCCCTCCGGAGACCCAGTACTTC. It translates to CAGDRALPPETQYF. Looking up the rest from reference TRBV2 and TRBJ2-5 gives the full variable domain: EPEVTQTPSHQVTQMGQEVILRCVPISNHLYFYWYRQILGQKVEFLVSFYNNEISEKSEIFDDQFSVERPDGSNFTLKIRSTKLEDSAMYFCAGDRALPPETQYFGPGTRLLVL.

This clonotype was observed a handful of times. CDR3 loop: CASSEEGSSNQPQHF. CDR3 coding DNA: TGTGCCAGCAGTGAAGAGGGCAGTAGCAATCAGCCCCAGCATTTT. The chain links TRBV2 to TRBJ1-5; no definite D call. The CDR3 sequence is 15 residues long. With 1 base removed from V and 0 bases from J, the gap between germline ends came to 7 bases. Germline loops: CDR1 SNHLY, CDR2 FYNNEI.

V is TRBV2 and J is TRBJ2-1; possibly TRBD2 for D (6 bases). Germline V CDR1 and CDR2: SNHLY, FYNNEI. There are 14 residues in the CDR3. Trimming pared 7 bases from V and 0 bases from J, leaving 10 bases between. The CDR3 loop reads CASTGLISYNEQFF. CDR3 nucleotide sequence: TGTGCCAGCACGGGACTTATCTCCTACAATGAGCAGTTCTTC.

The genes are TRBV5-1 and TRBJ2-5; D remains unclear. CDR3 length: 14 residues. Germline values: CDR1 SGHRS, CDR2 YFSETQ. The V gene lost 0 bases and the J gene lost 4 bases, with 10 bases spanning the gap. CDR3 bases: TGCGCCAGCAGCTTGGCCCCCGGACGAGAGACCCAGTACTTC. This sequence encodes CASSLAPGRETQYF.

The chain recombines TRBV12-3 or TRBV12-4 with TRBJ1-6; D remains unclear. V lost 8 bases and J 7 bases, leaving 18 bases between the germline ends. This CDR3 spans 15 amino acids. The CDR3 here is CASREGPLQNSPLHF. The DNA of the CDR3 is TGTGCCAGCCGCGAGGGTCCTCTCCAAAATTCACCCCTCCACTTT.

This sequence joins TRBV10-3 and TRBJ2-5; a weak D match, TRBD2 (6 bases). Germline-derived CDR1 and CDR2 are ENHRY and SYGVKD. Trimming cost V 2 bases and J 3 bases, with 7 bases left between them. This CDR3 region has 13 residues. The CDR3 is CAISEQREETQYF. The DNA for the CDR3 is TGTGCCATCAGTGAGCAGCGGGAAGAGACCCAGTACTTC.

The rearrangement links TRBV7-3 to TRBJ2-2; a possible D gene is TRBD1 (6 bases). The germline gives CDR1 SGHTA, CDR2 FQGTGA. CDR3 length: 14 residues. Trimming stripped 5 bases from V and 2 bases from J, with 9 bases between. In nucleotides, the CDR3 is TGTGCCAGCAGCATACAGGGCAACACCGGGGAGCTGTTTTTT. Translating it yields CASSIQGNTGELFF.

The CDR3 here is CASSPLAGLRIGTQYF. CDR3 DNA sequence: TGTGCCAGCAGCCCACTAGCGGGTCTCCGTATTGGGACCCAGTACTTC. The rearrangement links TRBV11-2 to TRBJ2-5, with 9 bases matching TRBD2. V shed 5 bases, J shed 7 bases, and the junction held 14 bases outside the gene matches. Germline V CDR1 and CDR2: SGHAT, FQNNGV. This CDR3 is built from 16 residues. Based on the CDR3 plus reference TRBV11-2 and TRBJ2-5, the full variable domain is EAGVAQSPRYKIIEKRQSVAFWCNPISGHATLYWYQQILGQGPKLLIQFQNNGVVDDSQLPKDRFSAERLKGVDSTLKIQPAKLEDSAVYLCASSPLAGLRIGTQYFGPGTRLLVL.